Listed below are T cell receptor beta chains from one sample, sequenced in a study of cytomegalovirus exposure and HLA in healthy donors. Clones were read by immunoSEQ multiplex PCR, and TCRdb kept only the in-frame ones, dropping some. This sample has 90,000 to 150,000 clones; roughly 60% occur once, and the top ten carry approximately 11%. Specimen: PBMCs. The source of these receptors is a man in his forties in good health and CMV-seropositive. Both conserved end residues are part of each CDR3. The order of the fields is clone size, D gene, V gene, J gene, CDR3 DNA, CDR3 protein. The D gene is left open where the match is weak. Clone size is stated in some rows and not others, as once, few, many or a class when expanded.

>.|TRBD1|TRBV7-2|TRBJ2-3
TGTGCCACGGGACAGGACGCAGATACGCAGTATTTT
CATGQDADTQYF
>once|.|TRBV6-1|TRBJ2-7
TGTGCCACCTGGGCAGGCTACGAGCAGTACTTC
CATWAGYEQYF
>.|.|TRBV9|TRBJ2-2
TGTGCCAGCAGCGTAGCTGTGACCGGCGGGAAGCTGTTTTTT
CASSVAVTGGKLFF
>.|TRBD1|TRBV9|TRBJ2-7
TGTGCCAGCAGCGCGGAAGGGGACAGGGGGCGCGAGCAGTACTTC
CASSAEGDRGREQYF
>.|.|TRBV19|TRBJ2-7
TGTGCCACCCGGGGACAAATTTACGAGCAGTACTTC
CATRGQIYEQYF
>few|.|TRBV5-1|TRBJ2-5
TGCGCCAGCAGGGCGGGGGCCGAGACCCAGTACTTC
CASRAGAETQYF
>.|TRBD1|TRBV6-6|TRBJ1-4
TGTGCCAGCAGTTCGAGGACAGGGCCTGAAAAACTGTTTTTT
CASSSRTGPEKLFF
>once|.|TRBV28|TRBJ1-2
TGTGCCACCCCCGGGGGAACGGGGGGCCACTATGGCTACACCTTC
CATPGGTGGHYGYTF
>.|.|TRBV9|TRBJ2-7
TGTGCCAGCAGCGTAGGTGTTAGCGACTCCTACGAGCAGTACTTC
CASSVGVSDSYEQYF
>.|TRBD1|TRBV6-1|TRBJ2-3
TGTGCCAGCAGTGAAAATGGTTACAGGGGTTACACAGATACGCAGTATTTT
CASSENGYRGYTDTQYF
>few|.|TRBV9|TRBJ1-2
TGTGCCAGCGAGGGACTTAACTATGGCTACACCTTC
CASEGLNYGYTF
>once|.|TRBV6-6|TRBJ1-2
TGTGCCAGCAGTTACGGTCAGGCGGGTGGCTACACCTTC
CASSYGQAGGYTF
>.|TRBD1|TRBV4-1|TRBJ2-1
TGCGCCAGCAGCCAAGATTTGGGGACAGGGTCCACCCTCGGTGAGCAGTTCTTC
CASSQDLGTGSTLGEQFF
>.|.|TRBV6-1|TRBJ2-7
TGTGCCAGCAGTGTGGGTCCAACAGGGATCTACGAGCAGTACTTC
CASSVGPTGIYEQYF
>.|.|TRBV15|TRBJ2-3
TGTGCCACCAGCAGAGATCGGAGTTCAGATACGCAGTATTTT
CATSRDRSSDTQYF
>.|.|TRBV4-2|TRBJ1-3
TGTGCCAGCAGCCAAGAGTGGGGAGCTGGAAACACCATATATTTT
CASSQEWGAGNTIYF
>.|.|TRBV12-5|TRBJ2-2
TGTGCTAGTGGTTTGGTACAGGTGACAGCCCGAACGAACACCGGGGAGCTGTTTTTT
CASGLVQVTARTNTGELFF
>.|.|TRBV5-4|TRBJ2-1
TGTGCCAGCAGCCGTACTAACAGGGCGGCTTACAATGAGCAGTTCTTC
CASSRTNRAAYNEQFF
>few|.|TRBV6-4|TRBJ1-1
TGTGCCAGCAGGACCCGTGGCCGCGCCGCGTGGGCCGGTTTCTTT
CASRTRGRAAWAGFF
>.|.|TRBV28|TRBJ1-2
TGTGCCAGCAGTCAAGGAGCGGGGAACTATGGCTACACCTTC
CASSQGAGNYGYTF
>.|TRBD2|TRBV11-3|TRBJ2-5
TGTGCCAGCGCGGGGGACGAGACCCAGTACTTC
CASAGDETQYF
>.|.|TRBV4-3|TRBJ1-1
TGCGCCAGCAGCCAAGTTTCATTCACTGAAGCTTTCTTT
CASSQVSFTEAFF
>.|.|TRBV29-1|TRBJ2-5
TGCAGCGGAGACAGTGTCCAAGAGACCCAGTACTTC
CSGDSVQETQYF
>.|TRBD1|TRBV18|TRBJ2-7
TGTGCCAGCTCACCCGGGACAGGACTGTACGAGCAGTACTTC
CASSPGTGLYEQYF
>few|.|TRBV18|TRBJ1-1
TGTGCCAGCTCACCGATTTCCAGGGGAGCCACTGAAGCTTTCTTT
CASSPISRGATEAFF
>few|.|TRBV18|TRBJ1-1
TGTGCCAGCTCACCCTCGGTCTTCACTGAAGCTTTCTTT
CASSPSVFTEAFF
>few|.|TRBV7-3|TRBJ2-1
TGTGCCAGCAGCTCTCCCGGGTCCTACAATGAGCAGTTCTTC
CASSSPGSYNEQFF
>.|.|TRBV11-2|TRBJ2-7
TGTGCCAGCAGCTCGTTGCGGTTGAGCTCCTACGAGCAGTACTTC
CASSSLRLSSYEQYF
>few|TRBD1|TRBV19|TRBJ1-5
TGTGCCAGTAGTGAACAGGGGTGGGCGAGCAATCAGCCCCAGCATTTT
CASSEQGWASNQPQHF
>.|.|TRBV6-5|TRBJ1-2
TGTGCCAGCAGTTGGACAGCGACTACTAACTATGGCTACACCTTC
CASSWTATTNYGYTF
>.|TRBD2|TRBV19|TRBJ2-5
TGTGCCAGTGCGCCGGGAGGCAGTCAAGAGACCCAGTACTTC
CASAPGGSQETQYF
>.|TRBD2|TRBV7-9|TRBJ2-7
TGTGCCAGCAGCCCTCCCCCCGGGACACCAGGACTAGCCCCCTACGAGCAGTACTTC
CASSPPPGTPGLAPYEQYF
>.|.|TRBV7-2|TRBJ2-1
TGTGCCAGCAGCGATAAGCCGGTCGCGGAGCAGTTCTTC
CASSDKPVAEQFF
>once|TRBD2|TRBV12-5|TRBJ2-3
TGTGCTAGTGGTTTTTCCCTCCTAGCGGGTGGTCTCACAGATACGCAGTATTTT
CASGFSLLAGGLTDTQYF
>.|TRBD1|TRBV7-9|TRBJ1-3
TGTGCCAGCAAGGGACAGGGGTCTGGAAACACCATATATTTT
CASKGQGSGNTIYF
>.|TRBD2|TRBV18|TRBJ2-2
TGTGCCAGCTCACCACCGGGCGGGGGAGACACCGGGGAGCTGTTTTTT
CASSPPGGGDTGELFF
>.|TRBD2|TRBV7-2|TRBJ2-1
TGTGCCAGCAGCTTAGCGGGAGGGCCATTAAGCTCCTACAATGAGCAGTTCTTC
CASSLAGGPLSSYNEQFF
>.|TRBD1|TRBV5-1|TRBJ1-5
TGCGCCAGCAGAGCCGGGACAGGCAACAATCAGCCCCAGCATTTT
CASRAGTGNNQPQHF
>.|TRBD1|TRBV5-1|TRBJ2-7
TGCGCCAGCAGCTTGGGCCTACAGGGGTCCTCCTACGAGCAGTACTTC
CASSLGLQGSSYEQYF
>.|TRBD2|TRBV9|TRBJ2-1
TGTGCCAGCAGCGCGGGACTAGCGGGGGGGTACAATGAGCAGTTCTTC
CASSAGLAGGYNEQFF
>.|TRBD1|TRBV5-4|TRBJ2-1
TGTGCCAGCAGGGGAGGGGGACAGGGGGTCAATGAGCAGTTCTTC
CASRGGGQGVNEQFF
>.|.|TRBV5-1|TRBJ2-5
TGCGCCAGCAGCTTCGGAGAGTTCCAAGAGACCCAGTACTTC
CASSFGEFQETQYF
>few|.|TRBV4-3|TRBJ1-1
TGCGCCAGCAGCCAAGAGAAAGGGGGTGGGACTGAAGCTTTCTTT
CASSQEKGGGTEAFF
>.|.|TRBV5-1|TRBJ2-7
TGCGCCAGCAGCTTGGTCGGGGGACCGCACGAGCAGTACTTC
CASSLVGGPHEQYF
>.|TRBD1|TRBV11-2|TRBJ1-2
TGTGCCAGCAGCTCGGGACAGGGCCTTGGCTACACCTTC
CASSSGQGLGYTF
>few|.|TRBV7-3|TRBJ2-7
TGTGCCAGCAGCTTCAACCCCTCGGGTGCCGCGGCGGTAAAGCAGTACTTC
CASSFNPSGAAAVKQYF
>.|TRBD2|TRBV19|TRBJ2-7
TGTGCCAGTAATAGTGGGGCTAGCGGTCTCTACGAGCAGTACTTC
CASNSGASGLYEQYF
>.|.|TRBV6-1|TRBJ1-6
TGTGCCAGCAGTGTCACCCTACAGGGTAAATATAATTCACCCCTCCACTTT
CASSVTLQGKYNSPLHF
>few|.|TRBV5-1|TRBJ1-3
TGCGCCAGCAGCTACACCACCAGGGGTTCTGGAAACACCATATATTTT
CASSYTTRGSGNTIYF
>.|.|TRBV11-2|TRBJ2-3
TGTGCCAGCAGCCCGATACTTGCAGGGGGGCTTCTGGATACGCAGTATTTT
CASSPILAGGLLDTQYF
>.|.|TRBV4-3|TRBJ2-1
TGCGCCAGCAGCCAAGAACTATCCACGGCCTACAATGAGCAGTTCTTC
CASSQELSTAYNEQFF
>.|.|TRBV29-1|TRBJ1-2
TGCAGCGTCAACCCTCGAGCTAACTATGGCTACACCTTC
CSVNPRANYGYTF
>few|TRBD1|TRBV7-3|TRBJ2-5
TGTGCCAGCAGTTCGGACAGGCAAGAGACCCAGTACTTC
CASSSDRQETQYF
>.|.|TRBV2|TRBJ2-1
TGTGCCAGCAGTGTCTCTAGTAGCGCAGATGAGCAGTTCTTC
CASSVSSSADEQFF
>few|.|TRBV1|TRBJ1-1
TGCACCAGCGGGTTTTGGACAGGGTACACTGAAGCTTTCTTT
CTSGFWTGYTEAFF